These 23 T cell receptor beta chains share one sample of origin, sequenced in a study of T cell responses to AZD1222 COVID-19 vaccine. Clones were read by immunoSEQ multiplex PCR, and TCRdb kept only the in-frame ones, dropping some. Found here are 100,000 to 150,000 clones, over 75% of them singletons; the top ten hold about 10%. Specimen: peripheral blood, collected on day 0 of AZD1222 vaccination. These receptors originate from an adult in good health.

This chain connects TRBV5-6 to TRBJ2-5; 16 nucleotides agree with TRBD2. Germline CDR1 and CDR2: SGHDT and YYEEEE. Unmatched junction bases numbered 6, after V lost 3 bases and J lost 7 bases. This CDR3 has 16 amino acids. CDR3 DNA sequence: TGTGCCAGCAGCTCCGGGACTAGCGGGAGGGCTTTGACCCAGTACTTC. Translating it yields CASSSGTSGRALTQYF.

J is TRBJ2-1 and V is TRBV30; D unresolved. The CDR3 extends over 16 amino acids. Trimming removed 3 bases from V and 4 bases from J, with 19 bases in between. Germline CDR1 and CDR2: GTSNPN and SVGIG (reference sequence). The DNA of the CDR3 is TGTGCCTGGAGCCCGGGCCCACCCGTAAGGTACAATGAGCAGTTCTTC. It codes for CAWSPGPPVRYNEQFF.

This clone was counted a few times. The V call is TRBV10-3, the J call TRBJ2-6; TRBD1 or TRBD2 may be the D gene (7 bases each). Trimming left V 6 bases short and J 4 bases short, with 19 bases between. This CDR3 has 17 amino acids. The germline gives CDR1 ENHRY, CDR2 SYGVKD. The CDR3 coding sequence is TGTGCCATCAGGGCGCAGGGGGGGTGGTCCGGGGCCAACGTCCTGACTTTC. It encodes CAIRAQGGWSGANVLTF.

The chain links TRBV21-1 to TRBJ2-1; the table gives TRBD2 as D, unverified against the DNA. TRBV21-1 has pseudogene status. The CDR3 totals 15 residues. The CDR3 DNA reads as TGTGCCAGCAGCGGTCCGGGACTAGCGACAAATGAGCAGTTCTTC. Translated, it gives CASSGPGLATNEQFF.

The chain is built from TRBV6-5 and TRBJ2-1; D is uncertain. There are 13 residues in the CDR3. Looked up from germline, CDR1 is MNHEY and CDR2 is SVGAGI. The V end lost 3 bases, the J end lost 6 bases, and 9 bases lay between the germline ends. CDR3 sequence (DNA): TGTGCCAGCAGTTATGTCTTGGGCAATGAGCAGTTCTTC. Translated, it gives CASSYVLGNEQFF.

The chain recombines TRBV7-6 with TRBJ2-2; D not certain. Trimming took off 6 bases at V and 4 bases at J, with 9 bases between the two ends. Germline V gives CDR1 SGHVS, CDR2 FNYEAQ. The CDR3 sequence is 13 residues long. In nucleotides, the CDR3 is TGTGCCAGCAGAAGGATCCCCACCGGGGAGCTGTTTTTT. Encoded protein: CASRRIPTGELFF.

V is TRBV19 and J is TRBJ1-5, with 9 bases matching TRBD1. The junction had 4 bases not matched to a gene; V was cut back by 1 base and J by 6 bases. Per germline, CDR1 LNHDA and CDR2 SQIVND (reference sequence). CDR3 length equals 15 residues. The CDR3 region has the DNA TGTGCCAGTAGTATAGGGACAGGGGATTTTCAGCCCCAGCATTTT. It yields the protein CASSIGTGDFQPQHF.

V usage is TRBV5-1 and J usage is TRBJ2-2; tentative D call: TRBD1 (7 bases). Germline-derived CDR1 and CDR2 are SGHRS and YFSETQ. V gave up 9 bases and J gave up 2 bases, with 17 bases separating them. This CDR3 comprises 15 residues. The CDR3 DNA reads TGCGCCACCACCCGGGGGACAGATAACACCGGGGAGCTGTTTTTT. Translation: CATTRGTDNTGELFF.

This clone appeared a single time. This sequence joins TRBV29-1 and TRBJ2-5; 8 bases align to TRBD1. The CDR3 runs 16 residues. In germline, CDR1 is SQVTM, CDR2 ANQGSEA. The J segment lost 5 bases and the V segment lost 6 bases, leaving 17 bases of the junction unmatched. CDR3 region: CSVAARGQVVWETQYF. In DNA form, the CDR3 reads TGCAGCGTGGCCGCACGGGGACAGGTAGTGTGGGAGACCCAGTACTTC.

This chain links TRBV19 with TRBJ1-1; the D gene is possibly TRBD1 (6 bases). The CDR3 has 14 amino acids. V gave up 3 bases and J gave up 2 bases, with 10 bases separating them. CDR1 and CDR2 (germline): LNHDA, SQIVND (reference sequence). The CDR3 sequence is CASSILDRNTEAFF. The CDR3 DNA reads as TGTGCCAGTAGTATTTTGGACAGAAACACTGAAGCTTTCTTT.

The chain uses TRBV27 and TRBJ1-6; no clear D gene. Germline assignment: CDR1 MNHEY and CDR2 SMNVEV (reference sequence). The CDR3 is 14 amino acids. The ends were cut back, 2 bases at V and 5 bases at J, with 7 bases in the middle. CDR3 bases: TGTGCCAGCAGTTTACCCGGGGATAATTCACCCCTCCACTTT. Its protein product is CASSLPGDNSPLHF.

The chain links TRBV27 to TRBJ1-1; the D gene is possibly TRBD1 (5 bases). Per the germline V gene, CDR1 is MNHEY and CDR2 is SMNVEV (reference sequence). V was trimmed by 0 bases and J by 5 bases, leaving 10 bases between them. CDR3 size: 14 residues. The CDR3 here is CASSLSGRVTEAFF. The CDR3 DNA reads TGTGCCAGCAGTTTATCAGGCAGGGTTACTGAAGCTTTCTTT.

The chain couples TRBV2 to TRBJ1-1, with D possibly TRBD1 on 5 matching bases. This CDR3 has 18 amino acids. V gave up 1 base and J gave up 4 bases, with 22 bases separating them. CDR1 and CDR2 from the germline V gene are SNHLY and FYNNEI. In DNA form, the CDR3 reads TGTGCCAGCAGTGAAGAAGAGATTTCGGGGGTGTGGAGCACTGAAGCTTTCTTT. Its translation is CASSEEEISGVWSTEAFF. The variable domain in full, with the rest retrieved from reference TRBV2 and TRBJ1-1, is EPEVTQTPSHQVTQMGQEVILRCVPISNHLYFYWYRQILGQKVEFLVSFYNNEISEKSEIFDDQFSVERPDGSNFTLKIRSTKLEDSAMYFCASSEEEISGVWSTEAFFGQGTRLTVV.

The genes are TRBV7-2 and TRBJ1-2, with D unresolved. The germline gives CDR1 SGHTA, CDR2 FQGNSA. Trimming took 0 bases from V and 8 from J, leaving 19 bases between them. This CDR3 has 16 residues. The CDR3 loop reads CASSLAYRSGSIGYTF. In DNA, the CDR3 is TGTGCCAGCAGCTTAGCGTATCGGTCCGGGTCTATAGGCTACACCTTC.

As to this clone: The junction does not match germline at one end; this may be a read error. The chain has TRBV7-7 and TRBJ2-7, with 8 nucleotides matching TRBD2. The CDR3 spans 15 residues. Germline V gene lookup returns CDR1 SSHAT and CDR2 FNYEAQ (reference sequence). This chain's CDR3 is CASSLRLAGPYEQYF. The CDR3, as DNA: TGTGCTAGCAGCTTACGGCTAGCGGGTCCGTACGAGCAGTACTTC.

The V call is TRBV19, the J call TRBJ2-7; TRBD2 is a possible D gene (6 bases). The V end was cut by 7 bases, the J end by 4 bases, with 20 bases between. Germline V CDR1 and CDR2: LNHDA, SQIVND (reference sequence). This CDR3 is 15 amino acids long. CDR3: CASMGPGLVRYEQYF. CDR3 sequence (DNA): TGTGCCAGTATGGGACCGGGACTCGTCCGTTACGAGCAGTACTTC. The full variable domain, rest sourced from reference TRBV19 and TRBJ2-7, is DGGITQSPKYLFRKEGQNVTLSCEQNLNHDAMYWYRQDPGQGLRLIYYSQIVNDFQKGDIAEGYSVSREKKESFPLTVTSAQKNPTAFYLCASMGPGLVRYEQYFGPGTRLTVT.

CDR3 coding DNA: TGTGCCAGCAGCGTAGTGGGGCAGGGTTTTCGGAGCACTGAAGCTTTCTTT. It encodes CASSVVGQGFRSTEAFF. The genes are TRBV9 and TRBJ1-1; possibly TRBD1 for D (5 bases). Trimming took off 0 bases at V and 4 bases at J, with 19 bases between the two ends. The CDR3 spans 17 residues. Germline-derived CDR1 and CDR2 are SGDLS and YYNGEE.

J is TRBJ1-3 and V is TRBV4-1; D is ambiguous. The V and J ends lost 4 bases and 0 bases respectively, with 13 bases between them. CDR3 length: 16 residues. Germline CDR1 and CDR2: MGHRA and YSYEKL. Here the CDR3 reads CASSPSGFSSGNTIYF. CDR3 in DNA: TGCGCCAGCAGCCCGTCGGGGTTCAGCTCTGGAAACACCATATATTTT.

J is TRBJ2-7 and V is TRBV5-5; no clear D gene. V lost 2 bases and J lost 6, with 9 bases in between. The CDR3 sequence is 12 residues long. Germline CDR1 and CDR2: SGHKS and YYEKEE (reference sequence). As DNA, the CDR3 is TGTGCCAGCAGCTTACCGCCGGGCGAGCAGTACTTC. It specifies CASSLPPGEQYF.

This chain uses TRBV18 with TRBJ1-1; D remains unclear. Deletions cut 4 bases from V and 1 base from J, with 13 bases between. This CDR3 region has 15 residues. Germline lookup yields CDR1 KGHSH and CDR2 LQKENI. Written as DNA, the CDR3 is TGTGCCAGCTCACTTACAGTGGAGAGGAACACTGAAGCTTTCTTT. Its translation is CASSLTVERNTEAFF. Full variable domain (rest looked up from reference TRBV18 and TRBJ1-1): NAGVMQNPRHLVRRRGQEARLRCSPMKGHSHVYWYRQLPEEGLKFMVYLQKENIIDESGMPKERFSAEFPKEGPSILRIQQVVRGDSAAYFCASSLTVERNTEAFFGQGTRLTVV.

The chain joins TRBV6-5 to TRBJ2-1; D is perhaps TRBD2 (5 bases). Germline CDR1 MNHEY, CDR2 SVGAGI. The V end lost 0 bases, the J end lost 3 bases, and 12 bases lay between the germline ends. The CDR3 totals 16 residues. CDR3 amino acids: CASSYSISDSYNEQFF. CDR3 coding DNA: TGTGCCAGCAGTTACTCGATTAGCGATAGCTACAATGAGCAGTTCTTC.

The table lists this clone with a few counts. The rearrangement joins TRBV6-5 to TRBJ1-6; D may be TRBD1 (6 bases). The CDR3 extends over 15 amino acids. Germline lookup yields CDR1 MNHEY and CDR2 SVGAGI. V was shortened by 8 bases and J by 7 bases, with 18 bases between the two germline ends. The CDR3, as DNA: TGTGCCAGCCGAGACGGGGGGCATGGGAATTCACCCCTCCACTTT. It specifies CASRDGGHGNSPLHF.

This clone was found once. The DNA of the CDR3 is TGTGCCAGCAGTGAGAGGGGACTAGCGGAGGGGGGCTACAATGAGCAGTTCTTC. Its protein product is CASSERGLAEGGYNEQFF. The chain employs TRBV6-4 and TRBJ2-1; 11 bases map to TRBD2. CDR3 length equals 18 residues. Unmatched junction bases numbered 10, after V lost 3 bases and J lost 3 bases. Germline CDR1 and CDR2: MRHNA and SNTAGT.